Below, 18 T cell receptor beta chains from the same sample are listed, as sequenced in a study of T cell responses to AZD1222 COVID-19 vaccine (dated by TCRdb to the early 2020s). Preparation of the library involved the immunoSEQ multiplex PCR assay. This is the immuneACCESS table as TCRdb keeps it, with only in-frame sequences that have V and J called. A part of the clones is gone; compared with another copy, unresolved V genes explain less than half, and the rest is unexplained. Counted in this sample were more than 130,000 clones; approximately 90% of them appeared once. The ten largest clones capture around 3.5% of the sample. What the time point label conveys for this sample: baseline before first vaccination. Here the sequenced sample was peripheral blood, taken on day 0 of AZD1222 vaccination. The receptors shown here come from an adult in good health.

The gene calls are TRBV20-1 and TRBJ1-4; the D is unclear. The V end lost 3 bases, the J end lost 7 bases, and 6 bases lay between the germline ends. Per germline, CDR1 DFQATT and CDR2 SNEGSKA (reference sequence). This CDR3 has 11 amino acids. CDR3 residues: CSARVGEKLFF. As DNA, the CDR3 is TGCAGTGCTAGGGTGGGTGAAAAACTGTTTTTT.

V is TRBV12-5 and J is TRBJ2-7, with a weak D call TRBD1 (6 bases). V was clipped by 6 bases and J by 0 bases, with 12 bases between them. CDR3 length: 14 amino acids. The germline V gene encodes CDR1 LGHNT and CDR2 FRNRAP. CDR3 sequence: CASGSPGVSYEQYF. In nucleotides, the CDR3 is TGTGCTAGTGGCTCCCCAGGGGTCTCCTACGAGCAGTACTTC.

The chain recombines TRBV23-1 with TRBJ2-1, with a possible D match to TRBD1 (6 bases). TRBV23-1 carries the ORF label, with uncertain function. This CDR3 spans 19 amino acids. The V and J ends lost 4 bases and 4 bases respectively, with 26 bases between them. CDR3 DNA: TGCGCCAGCAGTCCCTCGGGGACACAGGACCCCCCCCATTACAATGAGCAGTTCTTC. Translated, it gives CASSPSGTQDPPHYNEQFF.

This chain links TRBV9 with TRBJ2-4; the D is unclear. Deletions cut 4 bases from V and 0 bases from J, with 14 bases between. The germline CDR1 and CDR2 sequences are SGDLS and YYNGEE. The CDR3 has 16 residues. Here the CDR3 DNA reads TGTGCCAGCAGCCCTTCGACTGCCCTAGCCAAAAACATTCAGTACTTC. Amino acids: CASSPSTALAKNIQYF.

This clone was seen just once. The rearrangement joins TRBV30 to TRBJ1-2, with D uncertain. V lost 5 bases and J lost 4, with 5 bases in between. In germline, CDR1 is GTSNPN, CDR2 SVGIG (reference sequence). This CDR3 contains 10 residues. The CDR3 DNA sequence: TGTGCCTGGTTTGGCTATGGCTACACCTTC. As protein: CAWFGYGYTF.

By its share, this clone is medium-sized (0.01 to 0.1%). V is TRBV30 and J is TRBJ1-2; 8 positions agree with TRBD1. The germline CDR1 and CDR2 sequences are GTSNPN and SVGIG (reference sequence). Germline trimming cut 3 bases from V and 7 bases from J; bases unmatched to any gene: 13. The CDR3 runs 15 residues. The CDR3 coding sequence is TGTGCCTGGAGCCCCCCCCCGGACAGGGCTGCTGGCTACACCTTC. Its protein is CAWSPPPDRAAGYTF.

The chain couples TRBV12-5 to TRBJ2-5, with D hard to call. This CDR3 has 15 amino acids. Germline V gene data show CDR1 as LGHNT and CDR2 as FRNRAP. Trimming pared 5 bases from V and 5 bases from J, leaving 18 bases between. DNA for the CDR3: TGTGCTAGTGGTCCCTCCCTGGCGATGGGGGAGACCCAGTACTTC. Translating gives CASGPSLAMGETQYF.

This sequence joins TRBV9 and TRBJ2-3; perhaps TRBD2 as D (5 bases). Trimming stripped 0 bases from V and 2 bases from J, with 10 bases between. CDR1 and CDR2 from the germline V gene are SGDLS and YYNGEE. The CDR3 covers 15 residues. The CDR3 loop reads CASSVGGHFTDTQYF. The CDR3 coding sequence is TGTGCCAGCAGCGTAGGAGGGCATTTCACAGATACGCAGTATTTT.

The chain employs TRBV5-6 and TRBJ2-1; D might be TRBD2 (7 bases). Per the germline V gene, CDR1 is SGHDT and CDR2 is YYEEEE. The CDR3 consists of 17 residues. V lost 0 bases and J lost 6, with 19 bases in between. CDR3 sequence reads: CASSLEQGRGASNEQFF. For the CDR3, the DNA is TGTGCCAGCAGCTTGGAGCAAGGGAGGGGGGCGAGCAATGAGCAGTTCTTC.

The chain joins TRBV19 to TRBJ1-1, with 9 bases lining up with TRBD1. The CDR3 has 13 residues. Germline values: CDR1 LNHDA, CDR2 SQIVND (reference sequence). J gave up 11 bases and V 7 bases, and 11 bases lay outside the gene matches. CDR3 nucleotides: TGTGCCAGTAACAGGGGGCAGGGGAGAGGGGCTTTCTTT. It yields the protein CASNRGQGRGAFF.

The chain recombines TRBV30 with TRBJ2-2; no clear D gene. The CDR3 spans 15 residues. V lost 2 bases, J lost 4 bases, and 14 bases lay in between. Per the germline V gene, CDR1 is GTSNPN and CDR2 is SVGIG (reference sequence). The chain's CDR3 is CAWSPPPRVTGELFF. In DNA form, the CDR3 reads TGTGCCTGGAGTCCCCCCCCTAGGGTCACCGGGGAGCTGTTTTTT.

V gene TRBV29-1 combines with J gene TRBJ1-1; D is unclear. V gave up 7 bases and J gave up 0 bases, with 6 bases separating them. In germline, CDR1 is SQVTM, CDR2 ANQGSEA. CDR3 length: 11 residues. CDR3: CSGEMNTEAFF. The CDR3 region has the DNA TGCAGCGGGGAGATGAACACTGAAGCTTTCTTT.

The chain couples TRBV19 to TRBJ2-3; a weak D match, TRBD2 (6 bases). CDR3 length: 15 residues. V lost 5 bases to trimming and J lost 2 bases, with 14 bases between them. Germline-derived CDR1 and CDR2 are LNHDA and SQIVND (reference sequence). The CDR3 protein is CASSDLTGDTDTQYF. CDR3 nucleotide sequence: TGTGCCAGTAGTGATCTCACGGGGGACACAGATACGCAGTATTTT.

The genes are TRBV30 and TRBJ2-4, with 9 bases fitting TRBD1. In germline, CDR1 is GTSNPN, CDR2 SVGIG (reference sequence). The CDR3 runs 14 residues. Losses at the gene ends were 1 base for V and 12 bases for J; bases not matched to a gene: 10. The CDR3 here is CAWSAPGTGSGQYF. The CDR3 nucleotides are TGTGCCTGGAGTGCCCCCGGGACAGGGTCCGGTCAGTACTTC.

This sequence joins TRBV18 and TRBJ2-1; 10 bases are a match to TRBD2. The germline V gene encodes CDR1 KGHSH and CDR2 LQKENI. V gave up 4 bases and J gave up 3 bases; unmatched junction bases: 3. This CDR3 comprises 15 residues. CDR3 in amino acids: CASSLAGGSYNEQFF. CDR3 coding DNA: TGTGCCAGCTCACTAGCGGGAGGAAGCTACAATGAGCAGTTCTTC.

V usage is TRBV27 and J usage is TRBJ1-2; D not resolved. This CDR3 contains 14 residues. Trimming removed 8 bases at V and 7 bases at J, with 20 bases between. Germline loops: CDR1 MNHEY, CDR2 SMNVEV (reference sequence). CDR3 in amino acids: CASGPLTSPAGYTF. The CDR3 DNA follows: TGTGCCAGCGGCCCCCTCACAAGCCCTGCTGGCTACACCTTC.

The CDR3 DNA follows: TGTGCCTGGAGTGTGTTTCAGGGGTTCGCTTTCTTT. Protein sequence: CAWSVFQGFAFF. The chain combines TRBV30 with TRBJ1-1; weak D call: TRBD1 (6 bases). Germline-derived CDR1 and CDR2 are GTSNPN and SVGIG (reference sequence). This CDR3 has 12 amino acids. V gave up 0 bases and J gave up 11 bases, with 13 bases separating them.

The chain joins TRBV2 to TRBJ1-5, with 7 bases that match TRBD1. The junction had 4 bases not matched to a gene; V was cut back by 5 bases and J by 0 bases. CDR3 length: 15 residues. Germline CDR1 is SNHLY and CDR2 is FYNNEI. The CDR3 loop is CASSIRGLSNQPQHF. CDR3 coding DNA: TGTGCCAGCAGTATAAGGGGGCTTAGCAATCAGCCCCAGCATTTT.